Listed here is a single T cell receptor beta chain. The data originate from a study of OX40 agonist ivuxolimab in advanced cancers. In the study overall: In this cohort, patients received ivuxolimab, an agonistic anti-OX40 (CD134) antibody.

The V gene lost 5 bases and the J gene lost 2 bases, with 15 bases spanning the gap. Per the germline V gene, CDR1 is SGHTA and CDR2 is FQGNSA. The CDR3 totals 15 residues. Clones were sequenced by immunoSEQ multiplex PCR, and TCRdb holds only the in-frame ones, with some missing. Among about 90,000 clones, approximately 91% were seen once, and the ten largest hold roughly 0.32%. V usage is TRBV7-2 and J usage is TRBJ1-2; D unresolved. The receptor was isolated from an adult with an advanced solid tumor such as melanoma, head and neck, liver or kidney cancer. The material sequenced was CD4+ or CD8+ T cells sorted from blood, taken in a trial of the OX40 agonist ivuxolimab. The CDR3 region has the DNA TGTGCCAGCAGCCCGAGGGAGGGCGTCAACTATGGCTACACCTTC. This codes for CASSPREGVNYGYTF. The full variable domain, its missing parts supplied by reference TRBV7-2 and TRBJ1-2, is GAGVSQSPSNKVTEKGKDVELRCDPISGHTALYWYRQSLGQGLEFLIYFQGNSAPDKSGLPSDRFSAERTGGSVSTLTIQRTQQEDSAVYLCASSPREGVNYGYTFGSGTRLTVV.